This TCR beta chain appears in the sequencing data of a study of identical twins. This clonotype was seen at least ten times. Its cognate antigen is unknown. There were only healthy Caucasians among the donors. Study-level points and caveats: There was an excess of low generation probability in the out-of-frame alpha sequences that twins shared.

Trimming took off 2 bases at V and 4 bases at J, with 21 bases between the two ends. Germline CDR1 is MNHEY and CDR2 is SVGEGT. CDR3 length equals 18 residues. TCRdb analysed the 5' RACE reads with MiXCR anew, one entry per CDR3 protein. The sample has a few hundred thousand distinct CDR3 sequences, roughly a tenth seen once. The source is a man aged 50-60 years in good health. J is TRBJ2-1 and V is TRBV6-2 or TRBV6-3, with D possibly matching TRBD2 (6 bases). The sequenced sample consisted of memory T cells sorted from blood. DNA of the CDR3: TGTGCCAGCAGTTACCTCACGGGTGCGGGGAGGCAATACAATGAGCAGTTCTTC. Translation: CASSYLTGAGRQYNEQFF.